This T cell receptor (beta chain) was captured in a study of radiotherapy plus CTLA-4 blockade in lung cancer. On the study more broadly: Of all patients, around 20% responded objectively and roughly 31% showed disease control.

On this clone itself: Its target is unknown.

General study results and limits: The best predictor of response was reported to be early blood T cell clone dynamics, with interferon-beta. In blood, tumor-derived TCR clones expanded after radiotherapy plus ipilimumab.

Clones were read by immunoSEQ multiplex PCR, and TCRdb kept only the in-frame ones, dropping some. The data show some 70,000 clones, around 80% seen once. CTLA-4 blockade with ipilimumab, together with focal radiation, was given to patients with chemo-refractory metastatic non-small-cell lung cancer. The CDR3 covers 15 residues. Germline CDR1 KGHSH, CDR2 LQKENI. Sequenced material: peripheral blood, taken from a patient treated with radiotherapy plus ipilimumab. V and J are TRBV18 and TRBJ2-5; TRBD1 matches 10 bases. The DNA end is more similar to TRBJ2-7, so the J call may be wrong. This clonotype originated in a human donor with non-small cell lung cancer who had a complete response to radiotherapy plus ipilimumab. This chain's CDR3 is CASSQRTGGIYEQYF. In DNA form, the CDR3 reads TGTGCCAGCTCACAGAGGACAGGGGGTATCTACGAGCAGTACTTC.